The source of this T cell receptor beta chain is a study of cytomegalovirus exposure and HLA in healthy donors. Regarding the study as a whole: Diagnosis of cytomegalovirus status made by the classifier reportedly showed high specificity and sensitivity.

Details on this clone: Its antigen is currently unknown.

This CDR3 is 15 amino acids long. Germline V gene lookup returns CDR1 KGHSH and CDR2 LQKENI. V was trimmed by 3 bases and J by 4 bases, leaving 13 bases between them. 60 Vbeta and 13 Jbeta primers were used in PCR. The data were produced by immunoSEQ multiplex PCR, yet TCRdb's version contains in-frame clones alone and is incomplete. The sample lists 100,000 to 150,000 clones, roughly 80% occurring once. The receptor comes from an older woman in good health and CMV-seronegative. What was sequenced was PBMCs. The chain carries TRBV18 and TRBJ1-5; the D gene is possibly TRBD1 (6 bases). The CDR3 here is CASSPLGHRNQPQHF. The CDR3 region has the DNA TGTGCCAGCTCACCTCTGGGACACAGAAATCAGCCCCAGCATTTT.